This T cell receptor (beta chain) derives from a study of control samples from healthy donors and cancer patients. Germline CDR1 MNHEY, CDR2 SVGAGI. V was shortened by 2 bases and J by 0 bases, with 11 bases between the two germline ends. This CDR3 spans 16 amino acids. The repertoire was sequenced with immunoSEQ multiplex PCR; TCRdb's copy has only in-frame clones and lacks some. The repertoire consists of more than 95,000 clones, with more than 75% occurring once and the leading ten covering 2% to 2.5%. Material for sequencing was blood. This TCR came from a woman in her seventies in good health. The chain is built from TRBV6-5 and TRBJ2-1; the D is unclear. The CDR3 loop is CASSYTDTSSYNEQFF. Written as DNA, the CDR3 is TGTGCCAGCAGTTACACTGACACCAGCTCCTACAATGAGCAGTTCTTC.